This entry lists 9 T cell receptor beta chains sequenced from one sample in a study of blood T cell repertoires in COVID-19. Produced via immunoSEQ multiplex PCR; TCRdb's table is partial and in-frame only. The sample comprises 130,000 to 150,000 clones, around 80% of which are singletons, and approximately 3.6% rests with the top ten. The sequencing sample was made of peripheral blood. All receptors come from a man in his 60s with acute or convalescent COVID-19.

The chain joins TRBV30 to TRBJ1-3; 8 bases align to TRBD1. The CDR3 spans 15 residues. Trimming removed 0 bases from V and 0 bases from J; junction bases left unmatched: 1. Germline V gene data show CDR1 as GTSNPN and CDR2 as SVGIG (reference sequence). CDR3 in amino acids: CAWSVTGGSGNTIYF. The CDR3 DNA sequence: TGTGCCTGGAGTGTTACAGGGGGCTCTGGAAACACCATATATTTT.

The V gene is TRBV6-5, the J gene TRBJ2-3, with 7 bases identical to TRBD1. CDR1 and CDR2 from the germline V gene are MNHEY and SVGAGI. The CDR3 has 14 amino acids. V lost 7 bases and J lost 4; bases outside the gene matches: 8. CDR3 bases: TGTGCCAGCATGAGGCGACAGGGTGCAGATACGCAGTATTTT. This sequence encodes CASMRRQGADTQYF.

In its sample, this clone was seen many times. This CDR3 is also generated by other DNA sequences in the sample. CDR3 nucleotides: TGCAGCGTTGAAGTGGACAGCGATCAGCCCCAGCATTTT. Translating it yields CSVEVDSDQPQHF. J is TRBJ1-5 and V is TRBV29-1; TRBD1 is a possible D gene (6 bases). The CDR3 is made up of 13 amino acids. Trimming took 1 base from V and 5 from J, leaving 9 bases between them. Germline lookup yields CDR1 SQVTM and CDR2 ANQGSEA.

This sequence joins TRBV6-5 and TRBJ2-1, with TRBD2 matching 12 bases. The V gene end was trimmed by 6 bases and the J gene end by 4 bases; junction bases not matched to a gene: 4. Germline values: CDR1 MNHEY, CDR2 SVGAGI. The CDR3 has 15 amino acids. CDR3 sequence reads: CASRSGTSGYNEQFF. In DNA form, the CDR3 reads TGTGCCAGCAGGTCCGGGACTAGCGGGTACAATGAGCAGTTCTTC.

V gene TRBV18 combines with J gene TRBJ2-1, with a possible D match to TRBD1 (5 bases). V was cut by 6 bases and J by 9 bases, with 15 bases left in between. The germline V gene encodes CDR1 KGHSH and CDR2 LQKENI. CDR3 length: 13 residues. The CDR3 loop reads CASSMLGVGEQFF. CDR3 in DNA: TGTGCCAGCTCTATGCTAGGGGTGGGTGAGCAGTTCTTC.

This chain connects TRBV6-5 to TRBJ1-1; D unresolved. This CDR3 comprises 16 residues. Germline CDR1 reads MNHEY; CDR2 reads SVGAGI. The V gene lost 4 bases and the J gene lost 4 bases, with 19 bases spanning the gap. The CDR3 protein is CASSSRTLRASTEAFF. As DNA, the CDR3 is TGTGCCAGCAGTTCTCGGACTCTCCGGGCGAGCACTGAAGCTTTCTTT.

The rearrangement joins TRBV20-1 to TRBJ2-4; D is unclear. The CDR3 is made up of 11 amino acids. The V gene's germline CDR1 is DFQATT and CDR2 SNEGSKA (reference sequence). V lost 7 bases and J 9 bases, leaving 13 bases between the germline ends. The CDR3: CSVRLLGIQYF. The CDR3 DNA sequence: TGCAGTGTCCGGCTGCTAGGCATTCAGTACTTC.

This clone was observed a single time. The J gene is TRBJ2-7, the V gene TRBV6-2 or TRBV6-3; perhaps TRBD1 as D (5 bases). This CDR3 has 13 residues. Looked up from germline, CDR1 is MNHEY and CDR2 is SVGEGT. Trimming stripped 2 bases from V and 7 bases from J, with 12 bases between. CDR3 sequence reads: CASSYLVAGEQYF. DNA for the CDR3: TGTGCCAGCAGTTACCTGGTCGCAGGGGAGCAGTACTTC.

V and J are TRBV28 and TRBJ2-7; 11 bases fit TRBD1. Trimming at V came to 7 bases and at J to 2 bases, leaving 7 bases not matched to a gene. The CDR3 totals 15 residues. Germline lookup yields CDR1 MDHEN and CDR2 SYDVKM. This chain's CDR3 is CASTNGGQGAYEQYF. As DNA, the CDR3 is TGTGCCAGCACCAACGGGGGACAGGGGGCCTACGAGCAGTACTTC. The entire variable domain, with the rest obtained from reference TRBV28 and TRBJ2-7, is as follows: DVKVTQSSRYLVKRTGEKVFLECVQDMDHENMFWYRQDPGLGLRLIYFSYDVKMKEKGDIPEGYSVSREKKERFSLILESASTNQTSMYLCASTNGGQGAYEQYFGPGTRLTVT.